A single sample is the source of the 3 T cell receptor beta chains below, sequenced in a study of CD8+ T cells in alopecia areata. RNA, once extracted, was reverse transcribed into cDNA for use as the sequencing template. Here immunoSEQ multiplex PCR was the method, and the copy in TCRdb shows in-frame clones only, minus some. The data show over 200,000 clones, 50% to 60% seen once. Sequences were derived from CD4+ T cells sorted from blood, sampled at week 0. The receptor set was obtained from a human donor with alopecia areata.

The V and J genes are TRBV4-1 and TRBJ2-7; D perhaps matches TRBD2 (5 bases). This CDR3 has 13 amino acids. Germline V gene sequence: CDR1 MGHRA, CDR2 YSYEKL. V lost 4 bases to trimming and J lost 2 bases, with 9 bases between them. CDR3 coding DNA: TGCGCCAGCAGCCGGGTGGGAGCCTACGAGCAGTACTTC. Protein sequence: CASSRVGAYEQYF.

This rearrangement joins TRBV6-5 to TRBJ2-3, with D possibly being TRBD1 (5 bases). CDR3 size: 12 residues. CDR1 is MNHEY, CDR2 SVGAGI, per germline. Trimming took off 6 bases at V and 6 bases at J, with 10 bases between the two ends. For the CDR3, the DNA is TGTGCCAGCAGCCCAAACAGGGATACGCAGTATTTT. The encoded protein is CASSPNRDTQYF.

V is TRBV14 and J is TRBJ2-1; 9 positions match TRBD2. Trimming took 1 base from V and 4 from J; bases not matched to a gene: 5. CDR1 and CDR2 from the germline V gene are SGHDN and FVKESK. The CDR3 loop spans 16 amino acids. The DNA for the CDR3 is TGTGCCAGCAGCCAAGTAATAGCGGGAGCTTACAATGAGCAGTTCTTC. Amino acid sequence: CASSQVIAGAYNEQFF.